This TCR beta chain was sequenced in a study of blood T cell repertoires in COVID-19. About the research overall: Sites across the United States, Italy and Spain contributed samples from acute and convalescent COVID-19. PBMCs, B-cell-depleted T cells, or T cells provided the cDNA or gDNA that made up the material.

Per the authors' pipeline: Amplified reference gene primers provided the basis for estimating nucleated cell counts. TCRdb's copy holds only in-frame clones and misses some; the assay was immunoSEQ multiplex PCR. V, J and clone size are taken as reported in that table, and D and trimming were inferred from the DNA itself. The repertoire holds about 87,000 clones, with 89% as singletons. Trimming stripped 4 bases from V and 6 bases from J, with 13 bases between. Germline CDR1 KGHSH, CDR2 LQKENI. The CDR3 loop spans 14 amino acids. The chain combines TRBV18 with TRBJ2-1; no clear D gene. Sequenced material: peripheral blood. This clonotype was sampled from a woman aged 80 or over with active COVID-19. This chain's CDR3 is CASSRKSQFNEQFF. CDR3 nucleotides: TGTGCCAGCTCACGCAAATCACAGTTCAATGAGCAGTTCTTC.